These 21 T cell receptor beta chains were sequenced from one sample in a study of shared clonotypes between healthy human individuals. The table came from immunoSEQ multiplex PCR; TCRdb's copy has only in-frame clones and leaves some out. Among more than 1 million clones listed, about 84% were seen once. The specimen was memory CD4+ T cells from PBMCs. Subset indicated: CD45RA-negative fraction. The source of these receptors is a young man in good health. Some clones in this sample may be carry-over from other donors' samples.

This CDR3 reads CASSLNPGARGLETQYF. The CDR3 nucleotides are TGTGCCAGCAGTTTAAACCCCGGGGCCAGGGGTCTGGAGACCCAGTACTTC. V and J are TRBV28 and TRBJ2-5; D might be TRBD1 (6 bases). The CDR3 runs 17 residues. V lost 2 bases and J lost 5, with 21 bases in between. The germline CDR1 and CDR2 sequences are MDHEN and SYDVKM.

The chain is built from TRBV2 and TRBJ1-2, with D possibly being TRBD1 (5 bases). CDR3 length: 13 residues. Germline CDR1 reads SNHLY; CDR2 reads FYNNEI. V lost 4 bases and J lost 10, with 16 bases in between. The CDR3 DNA is TGTGCCAGCAGTGCGCCGGGACGCGGTCACTACACCTTC. Its translation: CASSAPGRGHYTF.

This clone has ten or more counts. J is TRBJ2-3 and V is TRBV6-1; D gene unclear. The CDR3 has 13 residues. Trimming took 7 bases from V and 2 from J, leaving 10 bases between them. Germline-derived CDR1 and CDR2 are MNHNS and SASEGT. CDR3 region: CASTRLLTDTQYF. DNA for the CDR3: TGTGCCAGCACCAGGCTCCTCACAGATACGCAGTATTTT.

This chain uses TRBV21-1 with TRBJ1-2; TRBD1, as called in the table, went unchecked against the DNA. TRBV21-1 corresponds to a pseudogene. The CDR3 sequence is 11 residues long. The CDR3 here is CASRPGQRYTF. The CDR3 DNA sequence: TGTGCCAGCAGACCGGGACAGCGCTACACCTTC.

The chain couples TRBV5-6 to TRBJ2-5; the D is unclear. Per germline, CDR1 SGHDT and CDR2 YYEEEE. Trimming removed 2 bases at V and 0 bases at J, with 5 bases between. The CDR3 spans 13 residues. CDR3 region: CASSLMDQETQYF. The DNA for the CDR3 is TGTGCCAGCAGCTTAATGGACCAAGAGACCCAGTACTTC.

This clone was observed a handful of times. The chain carries TRBV18 and TRBJ2-7; the match to TRBD1 covers 7 bases. V was clipped by 3 bases and J by 6 bases; unmatched bases: 14. This CDR3 is 16 amino acids long. Germline assignment: CDR1 KGHSH and CDR2 LQKENI. CDR3 DNA sequence: TGTGCCAGCTCACCGGGGACAGCCACCCAGAGGGGCGAGCAGTACTTC. Translated: CASSPGTATQRGEQYF.

With regard to this clone: Other DNA sequences in the sample encode the same CDR3. J is TRBJ1-3 and V is TRBV6-5; D gene uncertain. The CDR3 totals 14 residues. V lost 0 bases and J 0 bases, leaving 3 bases between the germline ends. Germline assignment: CDR1 MNHEY and CDR2 SVGAGI. CDR3 loop: CASSYSVSGNTIYF. The CDR3, as DNA: TGTGCCAGCAGTTACTCCGTCTCTGGAAACACCATATATTTT.

V gene TRBV5-1 combines with J gene TRBJ1-1; possible D gene TRBD1, 5 bases. This CDR3 region has 14 residues. V was cut by 4 bases and J by 0 bases, with 10 bases left in between. Per germline, CDR1 SGHRS and CDR2 YFSETQ. CDR3 in DNA: TGCGCCAGCAGCGCGACAGCCATGAACACTGAAGCTTTCTTT. Residues: CASSATAMNTEAFF.

The chain carries TRBV5-3 and TRBJ2-6; TRBD2 is a possible D gene (5 bases). TRBV5-3 is placed among ORFs of uncertain function. V lost 10 bases and J 2 bases, leaving 19 bases between the germline ends. CDR3 size: 16 residues. CDR3 DNA sequence: TGTGCCGCCGGGCGGTTCGGGAAAGCTGGGGCCAACGTCCTGACTTTC. The encoded protein is CAAGRFGKAGANVLTF.

DNA of the CDR3: TGTGCCTGGACAGTAGGACTAGCGGGATACAATGAGCAGTTCTTC. It specifies CAWTVGLAGYNEQFF. This chain connects TRBV30 to TRBJ2-1; TRBD2 agrees at 12 bases. Looked up from germline, CDR1 is GTSNPN and CDR2 is SVGIG (reference sequence). There are 15 residues in the CDR3. V gave up 4 bases and J gave up 4 bases; unmatched junction bases: 5.

Turning to this clone: This sequence may be a read error, since a much larger clone differs from it by one base. This same CDR3 is encoded by further DNA sequences in the sample. The CDR3 sequence: CASSLMNTEAFF. The CDR3, as DNA: TGTGCCAGCAGCCTAATGAACACTGAAGCTTTCTTT. V usage is TRBV7-9 and J usage is TRBJ1-1; D not resolved. From germline, CDR1 is SEHNR and CDR2 FQNEAQ (reference sequence). CDR3 length: 12 residues. V was clipped by 5 bases and J by 0 bases, with 4 bases between them.

This chain joins TRBV5-1 and TRBJ2-3, with D perhaps TRBD2 (6 bases). V was cut by 2 bases and J by 0 bases, with 13 bases left in between. The CDR3 covers 16 residues. Germline values: CDR1 SGHRS, CDR2 YFSETQ. The CDR3 DNA reads as TGCGCCAGCAGCTTTGGCCTAGCGAGTAGCACAGATACGCAGTATTTT. Its protein product is CASSFGLASSTDTQYF.

The rearrangement joins TRBV9 to TRBJ1-4; 7 bases align to TRBD1. From germline, CDR1 is SGDLS and CDR2 YYNGEE. The CDR3 spans 15 residues. J gave up 0 bases and V 4 bases, and 3 bases lay outside the gene matches. In DNA, the CDR3 is TGTGCCAGCAGCAACAGGGGATCAACTAATGAAAAACTGTTTTTT. This translates into CASSNRGSTNEKLFF.

The chain recombines TRBV28 with TRBJ2-3; 8 nucleotides align to TRBD2. The CDR3 contains 16 residues. Germline CDR1 and CDR2: MDHEN and SYDVKM. The V segment lost 3 bases and the J segment 2 bases; nucleotides outside the gene matches: 7. CDR3 DNA sequence: TGTGCCAGCAGTTTCGGTTCCGGGAGGGCCACAGATACGCAGTATTTT. Translated: CASSFGSGRATDTQYF.

J is TRBJ1-6 and V is TRBV30; tentative D call: TRBD1 (5 bases). V was shortened by 3 bases and J by 7 bases, with 13 bases between the two germline ends. Looked up from germline, CDR1 is GTSNPN and CDR2 is SVGIG (reference sequence). The length of the CDR3 is 14 residues. The CDR3 is CAWSRGEVNSPLHF. The CDR3 DNA follows: TGTGCCTGGAGCCGAGGGGAGGTCAATTCACCCCTCCACTTT.

The gene calls are TRBV6-5 and TRBJ2-2, with D maybe TRBD2 (5 bases). The ends were cut back, 7 bases at V and 10 bases at J, with 19 bases in the middle. Germline lookup yields CDR1 MNHEY and CDR2 SVGAGI. CDR3 size: 14 residues. The CDR3 region has the DNA TGTGCCAGCACCCAAAGGGAGTACCGGTCGGAGCTGTTTTTT. Protein: CASTQREYRSELFF.

The J gene is TRBJ2-7, the V gene TRBV5-6; no clear D. Germline-derived CDR1 and CDR2 are SGHDT and YYEEEE. The CDR3 spans 13 residues. V was pared by 2 bases and J by 3 bases, with 9 bases between. The CDR3 is CASSLVQNYEQYF. The CDR3 DNA follows: TGTGCCAGCAGCTTAGTACAGAACTACGAGCAGTACTTC.

This clone was observed a single time. The chain has TRBV9 and TRBJ1-2; possibly TRBD1 for D (6 bases). Germline CDR1 and CDR2: SGDLS and YYNGEE. V was shortened by 4 bases and J by 8 bases, with 15 bases between the two germline ends. The CDR3 is 13 residues long. CDR3 sequence (DNA): TGTGCCAGCAGCCCCGGGACACGGGCGGGCTACACCTTC. It yields the protein CASSPGTRAGYTF.

The table lists this clone with a few counts. The V call is TRBV6-1, the J call TRBJ1-5; D is ambiguous. CDR1 and CDR2 (germline): MNHNS, SASEGT. The CDR3 is made up of 16 amino acids. Trimming left V 3 bases short and J 6 bases short, with 18 bases between. The CDR3 DNA reads as TGTGCCAGCAGTGAGGGTACACTTTGGGCGGGTCAGCCCCAGCATTTT. The encoded protein is CASSEGTLWAGQPQHF.

The V gene is TRBV9, the J gene TRBJ2-2; TRBD2 aligns across 7 bases. Unmatched junction bases numbered 9, after V lost 4 bases and J lost 3 bases. The germline V gene encodes CDR1 SGDLS and CDR2 YYNGEE. The CDR3 is 16 residues long. CDR3 nucleotide sequence: TGTGCCAGCAGCCCAAAGGGAGGGAGTCACACCGGGGAGCTGTTTTTT. Its translation is CASSPKGGSHTGELFF.

The V call is TRBV5-1, the J call TRBJ1-3; TRBD1 agrees at 9 bases. V dropped 4 bases and J dropped 8; count of bases not matched to a gene: 7. The CDR3 covers 14 residues. CDR1 is SGHRS, CDR2 YFSETQ, per germline. This CDR3 reads CASSMHDRGDTIYF. CDR3 nucleotides: TGCGCCAGCAGCATGCACGACAGGGGGGACACCATATATTTT.